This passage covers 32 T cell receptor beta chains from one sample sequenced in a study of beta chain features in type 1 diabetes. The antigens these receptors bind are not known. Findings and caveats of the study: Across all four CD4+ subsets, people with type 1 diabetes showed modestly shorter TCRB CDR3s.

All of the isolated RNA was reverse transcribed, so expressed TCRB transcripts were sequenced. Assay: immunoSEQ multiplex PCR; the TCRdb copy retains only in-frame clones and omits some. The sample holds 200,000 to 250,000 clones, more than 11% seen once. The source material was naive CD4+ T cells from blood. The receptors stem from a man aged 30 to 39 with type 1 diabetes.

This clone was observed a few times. CDR3 in DNA: TGTGCCAGCAAGGGGGCAGGGGCCAACGTCCTGACTTTC. As protein: CASKGAGANVLTF. This rearrangement joins TRBV9 to TRBJ2-6; 7 nucleotides agree with TRBD1. J gave up 4 bases and V 6 bases, and 1 base lay outside the gene matches. Germline V gives CDR1 SGDLS, CDR2 YYNGEE. This CDR3 is 13 amino acids long.

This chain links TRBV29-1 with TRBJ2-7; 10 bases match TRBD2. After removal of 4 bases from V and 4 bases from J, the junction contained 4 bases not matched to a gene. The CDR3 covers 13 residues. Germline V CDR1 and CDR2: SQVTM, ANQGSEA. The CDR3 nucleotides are TGCAGCGTTGGACTAGCGGGTTCTTACGAGCAGTACTTC. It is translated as CSVGLAGSYEQYF.

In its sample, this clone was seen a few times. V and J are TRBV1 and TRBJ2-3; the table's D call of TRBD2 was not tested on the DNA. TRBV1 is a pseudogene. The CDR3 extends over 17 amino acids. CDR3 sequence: CTSSQSRLAGSTDTQYF. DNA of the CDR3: TGCACCAGCAGCCAAAGTCGACTAGCGGGAAGCACAGATACGCAGTATTTT.

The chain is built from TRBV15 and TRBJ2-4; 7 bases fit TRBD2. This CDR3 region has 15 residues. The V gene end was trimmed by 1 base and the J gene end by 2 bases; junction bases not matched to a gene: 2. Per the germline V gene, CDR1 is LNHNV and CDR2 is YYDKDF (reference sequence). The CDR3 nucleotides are TGTGCCACCAGCAGAGGGGGGGGATCCAAAAACATTCAGTACTTC. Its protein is CATSRGGGSKNIQYF.

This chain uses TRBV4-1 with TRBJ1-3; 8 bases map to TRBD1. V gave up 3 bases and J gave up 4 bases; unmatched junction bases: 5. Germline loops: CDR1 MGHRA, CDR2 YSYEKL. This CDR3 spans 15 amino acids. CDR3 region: CASSQTGVEGNTIYF. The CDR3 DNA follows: TGCGCCAGCAGCCAGACAGGGGTAGAAGGAAACACCATATATTTT.

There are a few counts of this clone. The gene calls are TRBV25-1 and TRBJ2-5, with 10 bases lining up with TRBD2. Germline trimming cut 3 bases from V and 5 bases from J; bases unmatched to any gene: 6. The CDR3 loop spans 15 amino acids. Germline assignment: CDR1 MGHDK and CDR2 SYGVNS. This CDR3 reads CASSEGAGGPETQYF. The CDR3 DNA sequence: TGTGCCAGCAGTGAGGGAGCGGGAGGGCCGGAGACCCAGTACTTC.

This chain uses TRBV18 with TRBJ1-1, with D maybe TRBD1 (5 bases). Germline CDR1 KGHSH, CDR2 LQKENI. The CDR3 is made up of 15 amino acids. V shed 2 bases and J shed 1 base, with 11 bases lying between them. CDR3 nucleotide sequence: TGTGCCAGCTCACCAGTCACAGGACGGAACACTGAAGCTTTCTTT. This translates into CASSPVTGRNTEAFF.

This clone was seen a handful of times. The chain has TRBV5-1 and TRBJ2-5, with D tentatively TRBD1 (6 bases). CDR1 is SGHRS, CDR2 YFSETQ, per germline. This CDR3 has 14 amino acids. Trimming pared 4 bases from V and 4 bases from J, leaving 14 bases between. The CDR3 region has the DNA TGCGCCAGCAGCCTACAGGGAAGAGGAGAGACCCAGTACTTC. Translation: CASSLQGRGETQYF.

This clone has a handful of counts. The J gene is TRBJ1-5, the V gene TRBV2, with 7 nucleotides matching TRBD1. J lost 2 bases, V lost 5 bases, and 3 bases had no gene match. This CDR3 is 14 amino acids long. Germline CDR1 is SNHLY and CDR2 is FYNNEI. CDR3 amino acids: CASSNDRGNQPQHF. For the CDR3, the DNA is TGTGCCAGCAGTAACGACAGGGGCAATCAGCCCCAGCATTTT.

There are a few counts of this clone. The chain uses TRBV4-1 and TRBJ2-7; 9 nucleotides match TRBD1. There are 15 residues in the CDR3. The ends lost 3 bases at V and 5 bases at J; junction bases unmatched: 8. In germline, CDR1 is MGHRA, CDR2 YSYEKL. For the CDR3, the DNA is TGCGCCAGCAGCCAGGGGGACAGGGCTAGGGACGAGCAGTACTTC. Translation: CASSQGDRARDEQYF.

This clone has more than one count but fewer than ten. This chain's CDR3 is CASSYLGQGKSEQYF. CDR3 in DNA: TGTGCCAGCAGTTACTTGGGACAGGGTAAGAGCGAGCAGTACTTC. This chain links TRBV6-6 with TRBJ2-7; 9 nucleotides align to TRBD1. This CDR3 contains 15 residues. Per the germline V gene, CDR1 is MNHNY and CDR2 is SVGAGI (reference sequence). Trimming removed 1 base from V and 6 bases from J; junction bases left unmatched: 7.

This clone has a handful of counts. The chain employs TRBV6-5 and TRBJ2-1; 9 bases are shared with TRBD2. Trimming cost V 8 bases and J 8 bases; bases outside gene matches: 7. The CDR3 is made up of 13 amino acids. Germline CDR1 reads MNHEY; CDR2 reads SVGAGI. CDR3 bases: TGTGCCAGCGGGCGGGGGGGCATATATGAGCAGTTCTTC. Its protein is CASGRGGIYEQFF.

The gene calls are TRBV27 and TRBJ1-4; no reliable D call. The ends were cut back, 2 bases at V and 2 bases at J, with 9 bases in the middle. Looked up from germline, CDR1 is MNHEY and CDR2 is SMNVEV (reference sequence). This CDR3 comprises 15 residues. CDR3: CASSLASGTNEKLFF. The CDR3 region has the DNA TGTGCCAGCAGTTTAGCGTCGGGGACTAATGAAAAACTGTTTTTT.

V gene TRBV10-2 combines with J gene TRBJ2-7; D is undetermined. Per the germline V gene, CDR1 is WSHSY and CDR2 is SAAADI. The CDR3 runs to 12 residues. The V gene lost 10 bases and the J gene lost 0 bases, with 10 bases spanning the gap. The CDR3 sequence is CATVEYSYEQYF. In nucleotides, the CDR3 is TGCGCCACCGTGGAGTACTCCTACGAGCAGTACTTC.

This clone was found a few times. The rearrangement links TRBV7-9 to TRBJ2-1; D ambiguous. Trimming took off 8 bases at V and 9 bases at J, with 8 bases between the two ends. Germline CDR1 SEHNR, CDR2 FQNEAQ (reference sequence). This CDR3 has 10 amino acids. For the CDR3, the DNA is TGTGCCAGCTACGTCGGTGAGCAGTTCTTC. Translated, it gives CASYVGEQFF. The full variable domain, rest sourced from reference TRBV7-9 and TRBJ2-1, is DTGVSQNPRHKITKRGQNVTFRCDPISEHNRLYWYRQTLGQGPEFLTYFQNEAQLEKSRLLSDRFSAERPKGSFSTLEIQRTEQGDSAMYLCASYVGEQFFGPGTRLTVL.

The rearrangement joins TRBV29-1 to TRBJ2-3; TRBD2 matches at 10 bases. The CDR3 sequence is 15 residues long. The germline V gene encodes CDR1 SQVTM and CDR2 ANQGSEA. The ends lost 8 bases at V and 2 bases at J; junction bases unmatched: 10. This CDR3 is CSSPLAGALTDTQYF. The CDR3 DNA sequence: TGCAGCTCCCCTCTAGCGGGAGCGCTCACAGATACGCAGTATTTT.

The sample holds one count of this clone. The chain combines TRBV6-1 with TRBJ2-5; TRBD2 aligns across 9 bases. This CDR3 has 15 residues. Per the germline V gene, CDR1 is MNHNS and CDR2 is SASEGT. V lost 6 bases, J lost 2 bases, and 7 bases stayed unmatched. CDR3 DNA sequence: TGTGCCAGCAGAGCCTGGCGGGGGGGACAAGAGACCCAGTACTTC. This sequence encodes CASRAWRGGQETQYF.

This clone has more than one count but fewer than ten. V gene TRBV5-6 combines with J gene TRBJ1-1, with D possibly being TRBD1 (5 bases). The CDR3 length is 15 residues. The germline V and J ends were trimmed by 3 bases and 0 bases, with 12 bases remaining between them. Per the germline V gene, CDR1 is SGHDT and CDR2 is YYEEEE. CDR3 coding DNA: TGTGCCAGCAGCTCCTGGGGCAGGATGAACACTGAAGCTTTCTTT. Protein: CASSSWGRMNTEAFF. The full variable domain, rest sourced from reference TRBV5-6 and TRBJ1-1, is DAGVTQSPTHLIKTRGQQVTLRCSPKSGHDTVSWYQQALGQGPQFIFQYYEEEERQRGNFPDRFSGHQFPNYSSELNVNALLLGDSALYLCASSSWGRMNTEAFFGQGTRLTVV.

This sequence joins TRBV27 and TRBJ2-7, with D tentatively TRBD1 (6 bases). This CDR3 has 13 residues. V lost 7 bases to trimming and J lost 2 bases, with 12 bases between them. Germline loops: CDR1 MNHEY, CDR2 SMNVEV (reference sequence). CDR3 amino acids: CASKQGTTYEQYF. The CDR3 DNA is TGTGCCAGCAAACAGGGTACGACCTACGAGCAGTACTTC.

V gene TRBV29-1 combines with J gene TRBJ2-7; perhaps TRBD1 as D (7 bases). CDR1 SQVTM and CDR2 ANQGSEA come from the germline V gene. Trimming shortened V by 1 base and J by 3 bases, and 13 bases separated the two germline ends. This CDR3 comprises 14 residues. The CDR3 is CSVEGDQGGYEQYF. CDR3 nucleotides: TGCAGCGTTGAAGGAGACCAGGGGGGCTACGAGCAGTACTTC.

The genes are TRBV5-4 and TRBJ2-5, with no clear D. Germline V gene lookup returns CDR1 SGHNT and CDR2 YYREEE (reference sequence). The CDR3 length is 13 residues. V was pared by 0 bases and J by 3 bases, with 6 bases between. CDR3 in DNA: TGTGCCAGCAGCTTGGGCAGCGAAGAGACCCAGTACTTC. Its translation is CASSLGSEETQYF.

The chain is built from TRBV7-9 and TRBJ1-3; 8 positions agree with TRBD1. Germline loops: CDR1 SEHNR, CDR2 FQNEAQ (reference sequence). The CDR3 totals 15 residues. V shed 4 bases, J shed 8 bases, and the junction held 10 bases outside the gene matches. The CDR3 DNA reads TGTGCCAGCAGCTCGGGACAGGCGACTGGTTACACCATATATTTT. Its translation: CASSSGQATGYTIYF.

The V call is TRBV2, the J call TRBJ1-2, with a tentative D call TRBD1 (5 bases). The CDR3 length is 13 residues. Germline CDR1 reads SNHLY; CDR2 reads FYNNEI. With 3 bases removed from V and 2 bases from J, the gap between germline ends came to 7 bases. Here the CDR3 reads CASSEAGNYGYTF. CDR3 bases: TGTGCCAGCAGTGAGGCAGGGAACTATGGCTACACCTTC.

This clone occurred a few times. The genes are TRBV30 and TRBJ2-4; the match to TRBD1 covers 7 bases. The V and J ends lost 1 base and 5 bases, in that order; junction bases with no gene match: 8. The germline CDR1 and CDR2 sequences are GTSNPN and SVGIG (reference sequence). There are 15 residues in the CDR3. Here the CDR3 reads CAWSGQGLGENIQYF. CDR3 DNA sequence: TGTGCCTGGAGTGGACAGGGCTTAGGGGAAAACATTCAGTACTTC. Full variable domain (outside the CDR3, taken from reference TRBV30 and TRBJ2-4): SQTIHQWPATLVQPVGSPLSLECTVEGTSNPNLYWYRQAAGRGLQLLFYSVGIGQISSEVPQNLSASRPQDRQFILSSKKLLLSDSGFYLCAWSGQGLGENIQYFGAGTRLSVL.

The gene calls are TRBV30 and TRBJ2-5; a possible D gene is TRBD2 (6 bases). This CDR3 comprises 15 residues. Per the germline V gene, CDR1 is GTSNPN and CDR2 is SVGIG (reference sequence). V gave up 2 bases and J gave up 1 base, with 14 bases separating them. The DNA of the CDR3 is TGTGCCTGGAGTCCGGGGGATTGGGGCCAAGAGACCCAGTACTTC. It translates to CAWSPGDWGQETQYF.

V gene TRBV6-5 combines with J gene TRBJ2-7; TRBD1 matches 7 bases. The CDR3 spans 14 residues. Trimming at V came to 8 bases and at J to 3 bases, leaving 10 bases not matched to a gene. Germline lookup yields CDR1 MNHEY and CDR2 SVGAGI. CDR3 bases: TGTGCCAGCCGGAGGTACAGGGGAGACTACGAGCAGTACTTC. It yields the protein CASRRYRGDYEQYF.

The DNA of the CDR3 is TGTGCCAGCACCGAGCCGGGGAACACTGAAGCTTTCTTT. Encoded protein: CASTEPGNTEAFF. The chain has TRBV28 and TRBJ1-1; D unclear. Germline values: CDR1 MDHEN, CDR2 SYDVKM. The V gene lost 7 bases and the J gene lost 1 base, with 10 bases spanning the gap. The CDR3 runs to 13 residues.

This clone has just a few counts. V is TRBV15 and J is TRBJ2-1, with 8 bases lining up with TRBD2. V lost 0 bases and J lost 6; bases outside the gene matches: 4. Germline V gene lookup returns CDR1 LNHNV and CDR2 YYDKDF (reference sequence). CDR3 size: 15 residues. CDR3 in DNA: TGTGCCACCAGCAGAGATTGGACTAGCCCCAATGAGCAGTTCTTC. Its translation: CATSRDWTSPNEQFF.

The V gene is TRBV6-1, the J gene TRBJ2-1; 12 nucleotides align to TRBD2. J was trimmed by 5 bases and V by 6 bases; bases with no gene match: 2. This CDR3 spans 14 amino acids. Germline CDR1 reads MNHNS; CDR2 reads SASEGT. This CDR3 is CASSRLAGDNEQFF. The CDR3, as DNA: TGTGCCAGCAGCCGACTAGCGGGGGACAATGAGCAGTTCTTC.

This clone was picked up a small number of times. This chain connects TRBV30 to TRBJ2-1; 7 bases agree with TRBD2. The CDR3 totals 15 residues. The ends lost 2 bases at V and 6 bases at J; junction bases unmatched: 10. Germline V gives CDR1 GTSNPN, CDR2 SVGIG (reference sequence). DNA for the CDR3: TGTGCCTGGAGTTTACGCGGGAGTTTTCTCAATGAGCAGTTCTTC. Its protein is CAWSLRGSFLNEQFF.

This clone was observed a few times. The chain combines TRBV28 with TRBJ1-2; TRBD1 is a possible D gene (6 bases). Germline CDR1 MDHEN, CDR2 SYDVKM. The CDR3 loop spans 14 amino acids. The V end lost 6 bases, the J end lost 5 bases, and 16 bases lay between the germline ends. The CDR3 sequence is CASSSYRDPYGYTF. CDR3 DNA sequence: TGTGCCAGCAGCTCCTACAGGGATCCATATGGCTACACCTTC.

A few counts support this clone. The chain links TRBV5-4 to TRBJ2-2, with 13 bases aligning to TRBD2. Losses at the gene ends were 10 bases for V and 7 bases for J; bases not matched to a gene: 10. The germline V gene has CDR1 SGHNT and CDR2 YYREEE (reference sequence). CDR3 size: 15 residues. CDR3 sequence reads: CALGLAGPRGGELFF. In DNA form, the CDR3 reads TGTGCCTTGGGACTAGCGGGACCCCGCGGCGGGGAGCTGTTTTTT.